Listed below are T cell receptor beta chains from one sample, sequenced in a study of OX40 agonist ivuxolimab in advanced cancers. Sequencing used immunoSEQ multiplex PCR; TCRdb keeps in-frame clones, though not all of them. There are tens of thousands of clones in the sample; 85% to 95% occur only once, and about 0.34% lies in the top ten. Material: CD4+ or CD8+ T cells sorted from blood, obtained in a trial of the OX40 agonist ivuxolimab. All receptors come from an adult with an advanced solid tumor such as melanoma, head and neck, liver or kidney cancer. The CDR3 runs from the conserved cysteine through the conserved F or W. D genes are given only for firm matches. Only part of the rows carry a size: once, few, many, or a class if the clone is expanded.

d_call | j_call | v_call | clone_size | cdr3_nt | cdr3_aa
NA | TRBJ2-1 | TRBV4-1 | NA | TGCGCCAGCAGCCAAGGGATGAGCAGGACGTATGGTTTTGATGAGCAGTTCTTC | CASSQGMSRTYGFDEQFF
NA | TRBJ1-1 | TRBV5-1 | NA | TGCGCCAGCATCGATCAGGGGAACACTGAAGCTTTCTTT | CASIDQGNTEAFF
NA | TRBJ2-3 | TRBV28 | NA | TGTGCCAGCAGTTTCCCCCCTCTGCCAGATACGCAGTATTTT | CASSFPPLPDTQYF
TRBD1 | TRBJ1-6 | TRBV18 | NA | TGTGCCAGCTCTCCCGGGACAGGGAGTTCACCCCTCCACTTT | CASSPGTGSSPLHF
NA | TRBJ1-6 | TRBV28 | NA | TGTGGAGTGGGGGCCTATAATTCACCCCTCCACTTT | CGVGAYNSPLHF
TRBD2 | TRBJ2-5 | TRBV10-2 | NA | TGCGCCAGCAGTTCCTGGACTAGCGGGAGTATGGAGACCCAGTACTTC | CASSSWTSGSMETQYF
NA | TRBJ2-5 | TRBV10-1 | few | TGCGCCAGCAGTGAAAGAGGGGCAGAGACCCAGTACTTC | CASSERGAETQYF
NA | TRBJ1-5 | TRBV28 | NA | TGTGCCAGCCGGGACAGCAATCAGCCCCAGCATTTT | CASRDSNQPQHF
NA | TRBJ1-5 | TRBV6-5 | NA | TGTGCCAGCAGTTTCGAAGGAGGATCCCAGCATTTT | CASSFEGGSQHF
TRBD1 | TRBJ1-6 | TRBV5-1 | NA | TGCGCCAGCAGCCTACAGGGGGAGGATTCACCCCTCCACTTT | CASSLQGEDSPLHF
NA | TRBJ2-7 | TRBV28 | NA | TGTGCCAGCAGTTCCCCCGTACTAGGGCAGTACTACGAGCAGTACTTC | CASSSPVLGQYYEQYF
NA | TRBJ1-5 | TRBV7-2 | NA | TGTGCCAGCAGCTTAGGACATACCAGCAATCAGCCCCAGCATTTT | CASSLGHTSNQPQHF
NA | TRBJ2-3 | TRBV5-4 | NA | TGTGCCAGCAGCTTAATGAGGGAGAGGGCTAGCACAGATACGCAGTATTTT | CASSLMRERASTDTQYF
NA | TRBJ2-5 | TRBV27 | NA | TGTGCCAGCAGTCGGGGGCCTAGGGAGACCCAGTACTTC | CASSRGPRETQYF
TRBD1 | TRBJ2-7 | TRBV28 | NA | TGTGCCAGCAGTTTACGGGACAGATCCTACGAGCAGTACTTC | CASSLRDRSYEQYF
NA | TRBJ2-5 | TRBV5-1 | NA | TGCGCCAGCAGCCTAGTAGGGGCAGGGGTTGGAGAGACCCAGTACTTC | CASSLVGAGVGETQYF